A single sample gave rise to the 16 T cell receptor beta chains below, sequenced in a study of vaccination effects on CD4 cells after COVID-19. Repertoires were generated with immunoSEQ multiplex PCR, while TCRdb's copy carries only in-frame clones and drops some. The sample holds roughly 23,000 clones, around 70% seen once. Pools of viral peptides were used by the ViraFEST assay to expand antigen-specific CD4+ T cells ahead of sequencing. The culture ran for approximately 9 days before CD4+ T cells were isolated. Two-dose BNT162b2 or mRNA-1273 vaccination was given to participants. No antigen has been assigned to these receptors. The sample in question was CD4+ T cells from PBMCs cultured with HCoV-NL63 spike peptides, obtained after COVID-19 vaccination. The receptors come from a human donor who received a COVID-19 vaccine.

The DNA for the CDR3 is TGCAGCGCCTTCACTCGGGGGGGACAGATGATGTACGAGCAGTTCTTC. Translated: CSAFTRGGQMMYEQFF. The rearrangement uses TRBV29-1 and TRBJ2-1, with TRBD2 as a possible D gene (8 bases). Trimming removed 7 bases from V and 10 bases from J, with 29 bases in between. The germline V gene has CDR1 SQVTM and CDR2 ANQGSEA. The length of the CDR3 is 16 residues.

The chain combines TRBV6-5 with TRBJ1-2; the match to TRBD1 covers 10 bases. Trimming took 6 bases from V and 2 from J; bases not matched to a gene: 3. CDR1 and CDR2 (germline): MNHEY, SVGAGI. This CDR3 is 14 amino acids long. In DNA form, the CDR3 reads TGTGCCAGCAGAACGACAGGGGGCAACTATGGCTACACCTTC. Amino acid sequence: CASRTTGGNYGYTF.

The chain carries TRBV4-1 and TRBJ2-1, with TRBD2 matching 16 bases. There are 20 residues in the CDR3. V was clipped by 4 bases and J by 7 bases; unmatched bases: 16. The germline V gene encodes CDR1 MGHRA and CDR2 YSYEKL. The CDR3 is CASSLRSGTSGGARINEQFF. The DNA of the CDR3 is TGCGCCAGCAGCCTTCGCTCCGGGACTAGCGGGGGGGCTCGGATAAATGAGCAGTTCTTC.

This clone was seen a handful of times. The chain combines TRBV30 with TRBJ2-7; 7 positions agree with TRBD1. CDR1 and CDR2 from the germline V gene are GTSNPN and SVGIG (reference sequence). This CDR3 is 11 amino acids long. The ends lost 7 bases at V and 5 bases at J; junction bases unmatched: 5. In DNA, the CDR3 is TGTGCCTTCCCACAGGGGAACGAGCAGTACTTC. Protein sequence: CAFPQGNEQYF.

The V and J genes are TRBV3-1 (or the pseudogene TRBV3-2) and TRBJ2-7; D is uncertain. Trimming shortened V by 0 bases and J by 7 bases, and 10 bases separated the two germline ends. The CDR3 length is 13 residues. Germline values: CDR1 LGHDT, CDR2 YNNKEL (reference sequence). The CDR3 DNA follows: TGTGCCAGCAGCCAAGATCGAATGAGGGAGCAGTACTTC. This translates into CASSQDRMREQYF.

The chain joins TRBV2 to TRBJ2-6; D might be TRBD2 (5 bases). This CDR3 contains 13 residues. Germline V gene lookup returns CDR1 SNHLY and CDR2 FYNNEI. Deletions cut 8 bases from V and 1 base from J, with 6 bases between. CDR3 residues: CASAGSGANVLTF. The CDR3 bases are TGTGCCAGCGCGGGTTCTGGGGCCAACGTCCTGACTTTC.

The CDR3 sequence is CASSSGTGSGTEAFF. DNA of the CDR3: TGCGCCAGCAGCTCTGGGACAGGGTCGGGCACTGAAGCTTTCTTT. The chain is built from TRBV5-1 and TRBJ1-1; 9 bases agree with TRBD1. Looked up from germline, CDR1 is SGHRS and CDR2 is YFSETQ. The CDR3 contains 15 residues. The V segment lost 3 bases and the J segment 4 bases; nucleotides outside the gene matches: 7.

About this clone itself: A read error may account for a junction end that differs from germline. The chain joins TRBV6-1 to TRBJ2-1; 7 bases match TRBD2. This CDR3 contains 16 residues. Per germline, CDR1 MNHNS and CDR2 SASEGT. The CDR3 DNA sequence: TGTGCCAGCAGGGAAGGGTCGGGGGGCTCCTACAATGAGCAGTTCTTC. Translation gives CASREGSGGSYNEQFF.

The rearrangement joins TRBV7-6 to TRBJ2-1; D may be TRBD1 (5 bases). Germline V CDR1 and CDR2: SGHVS, FNYEAQ. This CDR3 is 15 amino acids long. V lost 6 bases and J lost 0, with 12 bases in between. As DNA, the CDR3 is TGTGCCAGCAGTAGGGGTTTAAGCTCCTACAATGAGCAGTTCTTC. Translated: CASSRGLSSYNEQFF.

The rearrangement links TRBV19 to TRBJ1-3; D not certain. CDR1 and CDR2 from the germline V gene are LNHDA and SQIVND (reference sequence). Trimming stripped 5 bases from V and 0 bases from J, with 2 bases between. This CDR3 is built from 12 residues. CDR3 bases: TGTGCCAGTAGTGCCTCTGGAAACACCATATATTTT. This translates into CASSASGNTIYF. The complete variable domain, with remaining parts taken from reference TRBV19 and TRBJ1-3, reads DGGITQSPKYLFRKEGQNVTLSCEQNLNHDAMYWYRQDPGQGLRLIYYSQIVNDFQKGDIAEGYSVSREKKESFPLTVTSAQKNPTAFYLCASSASGNTIYFGEGSWLTVV.

This chain uses TRBV18 with TRBJ1-2; D remains unclear. The CDR3 spans 14 residues. Germline-derived CDR1 and CDR2 are KGHSH and LQKENI. The V gene lost 5 bases and the J gene lost 4 bases, with 14 bases spanning the gap. The CDR3 DNA is TGTGCCAGCTCAGACGGAAGCATAACCTATGGCTACACCTTC. It is translated as CASSDGSITYGYTF.

V gene TRBV30 combines with J gene TRBJ2-1; D is unresolved. V gave up 3 bases and J gave up 2 bases, with 2 bases separating them. The CDR3 is 11 residues long. In germline, CDR1 is GTSNPN, CDR2 SVGIG (reference sequence). The CDR3 loop reads CAWSAYNEQFF. Here the CDR3 DNA reads TGTGCCTGGAGCGCCTACAATGAGCAGTTCTTC.

This clone was recorded once. The V gene is TRBV11-3, the J gene TRBJ2-7, with 8 nucleotides matching TRBD2. This CDR3 spans 15 amino acids. J gave up 1 base and V 5 bases, and 7 bases lay outside the gene matches. CDR1 and CDR2 (germline): SGHNT, YENEEA. The CDR3 DNA reads TGTGCCAGCAGCCTTCATAGCGGGGTGTCCTACGAGCAGTACTTC. Translating gives CASSLHSGVSYEQYF.

The genes are TRBV6-2 or TRBV6-3 and TRBJ2-4; 10 bases map to TRBD2. CDR3 size: 19 residues. Trimming took 2 bases from V and 1 from J; bases not matched to a gene: 11. CDR1 MNHEY and CDR2 SVGEGT come from the germline V gene. CDR3 sequence (DNA): TGTGCCAGCAGTTACAGAAAGCGGGAGGGCCTTGGGGCCAAAAACATTCAGTACTTC. Translating gives CASSYRKREGLGAKNIQYF.

This chain connects TRBV15 to TRBJ2-1, with a weak D call TRBD1 (6 bases). CDR3 length equals 15 residues. From germline, CDR1 is LNHNV and CDR2 YYDKDF (reference sequence). The germline V and J ends were trimmed by 9 bases and 7 bases, with 22 bases remaining between them. CDR3 residues: CATRWTVRGWNEQFF. Here the CDR3 DNA reads TGTGCCACTAGATGGACAGTGAGAGGGTGGAATGAGCAGTTCTTC.

V is TRBV6-5 and J is TRBJ1-6; unclear D gene. This CDR3 region has 15 residues. CDR1 and CDR2 from the germline V gene are MNHEY and SVGAGI. The germline V and J ends were trimmed by 2 bases and 7 bases, with 12 bases remaining between them. CDR3 DNA sequence: TGTGCCAGCAGTTACACGAGGGCAGGAAATTCACCCCTCCACTTT. It yields the protein CASSYTRAGNSPLHF.